The sequence of this T cell receptor beta chain was determined in a study of T cells in Graves' hyperthyroidism and ophthalmopathy. About the research overall: At initial diagnosis, before any treatment had begun, peripheral blood was obtained.

TCR beta CDR3 regions were amplified from RNA transcripts. An initial round of RT-PCR targeting the TCR CDR3 relied on the HTBI primer set. One entry per CDR3 protein, called by TCRdb with MiXCR from the multiplex PCR reads. The sample holds 380,000 or so distinct CDR3 sequences; 13% are singletons and the top ten take around 20%. Germline V gene lookup returns CDR1 SGHRS and CDR2 YFSETQ. The CDR3 sequence is 15 residues long. About this clonotype: At one of its ends the junction is not consistent with the germline gene, which may arise from a read error.

This chain joins TRBV5-1 and TRBJ1-1; D not certain. The sequence was collected from a man between 25 and 39 years old with Graves' hyperthyroidism that later progressed to Graves' ophthalmopathy. The sample consisted of blood. The CDR3 DNA sequence: TGCGCCAGCAGCTCCCCCATGGATCTGAACACTGAAGCTCTCTTT. It encodes CASSSPMDLNTEALF.